Below are 15 T cell receptor beta chains sequenced from a single sample in a study of cytomegalovirus exposure and HLA in healthy donors. The primer mix had 60 Vbeta and 13 Jbeta primers. The table came from immunoSEQ multiplex PCR; TCRdb's copy has only in-frame clones and leaves some out. The profile shows some 180,000 clones, around 77% of them singletons. Input material: PBMCs. These receptors came from a woman aged 25-40 years in good health and CMV-seronegative.

This chain joins TRBV5-4 and TRBJ1-1; 12 nucleotides align to TRBD1. Trimming removed 4 bases from V and 0 bases from J; junction bases left unmatched: 7. Germline lookup yields CDR1 SGHNT and CDR2 YYREEE (reference sequence). The CDR3 sequence is 17 residues long. The CDR3 loop reads CASSGGQGAYMNTEAFF. Here the CDR3 DNA reads TGTGCCAGCAGCGGGGGACAGGGGGCGTACATGAACACTGAAGCTTTCTTT. The complete variable domain, with remaining parts taken from reference TRBV5-4 and TRBJ1-1, reads ETGVTQSPTHLIKTRGQQVTLRCSSQSGHNTVSWYQQALGQGPQFIFQYYREEENGRGNFPPRFSGLQFPNYSSELNVNALELDDSALYLCASSGGQGAYMNTEAFFGQGTRLTVV.

This chain uses TRBV6-5 with TRBJ1-1; D is perhaps TRBD1 (5 bases). The ends were cut back, 8 bases at V and 11 bases at J, with 21 bases in the middle. This CDR3 contains 13 residues. Germline V lookup: CDR1 MNHEY, CDR2 SVGAGI. The CDR3 nucleotides read TGTGCCAGCTCCCCTGGGATAGGGGTGGGGGCTTTCTTT. Protein product: CASSPGIGVGAFF.

CDR3 in DNA: TGTGCCAGCAGTGATCCCCGGACAGGTTCTGTTTTCGGGGAGCTGTTTTTT. Its protein is CASSDPRTGSVFGELFF. V usage is TRBV9 and J usage is TRBJ2-2; 7 nucleotides agree with TRBD1. Germline V gives CDR1 SGDLS, CDR2 YYNGEE. V lost 5 bases to trimming and J lost 7 bases; unmatched junction nucleotides: 17. The CDR3 is 17 residues long.

The J gene is TRBJ2-3, the V gene TRBV5-6; 8 positions agree with TRBD2. Germline assignment: CDR1 SGHDT and CDR2 YYEEEE. V dropped 3 bases and J dropped 2; count of bases not matched to a gene: 8. The length of the CDR3 is 16 residues. The chain's CDR3 is CASSSGLGLATDTQYF. Written as DNA, the CDR3 is TGTGCCAGCAGCTCGGGACTAGGCTTGGCCACAGATACGCAGTATTTT.

V is TRBV4-2 and J is TRBJ2-3; no definite D call. The germline V gene encodes CDR1 LGHNA and CDR2 YNFKEQ. V lost 0 bases to trimming and J lost 1 base, with 11 bases between them. The CDR3 extends over 16 amino acids. CDR3 DNA: TGTGCCAGCAGCCAAGAAGGCCGCCGGGGCACAGATACGCAGTATTTT. Amino acid sequence: CASSQEGRRGTDTQYF.

V and J are TRBV5-1 and TRBJ1-1; D gene unclear. The CDR3 totals 15 residues. Looked up from germline, CDR1 is SGHRS and CDR2 is YFSETQ. V shed 0 bases and J shed 4 bases, with 13 bases lying between them. The CDR3 loop reads CASSLVPESGTEAFF. CDR3 DNA: TGCGCCAGCAGCTTGGTACCCGAGTCGGGCACTGAAGCTTTCTTT.

The gene calls are TRBV4-2 and TRBJ1-5, with unresolved D. This CDR3 has 15 residues. Between the trimmed V and J ends, which lost 4 bases and 0 bases, there was a span of 10 bases. Germline loops: CDR1 LGHNA, CDR2 YNFKEQ. DNA for the CDR3: TGTGCCAGCAGCCTAAGCGATTATAGCAATCAGCCCCAGCATTTT. Amino acids: CASSLSDYSNQPQHF.

The genes are TRBV15 and TRBJ1-4, with TRBD1 matching 8 bases. The CDR3 length is 15 residues. From germline, CDR1 is LNHNV and CDR2 YYDKDF (reference sequence). V lost 2 bases and J lost 4; bases outside the gene matches: 3. This chain's CDR3 is CATSRQGANNEKLFF. For the CDR3, the DNA is TGTGCCACCAGCAGACAGGGGGCCAATAATGAAAAACTGTTTTTT.

This sequence joins TRBV28 and TRBJ2-7; unclear D gene. V shed 5 bases and J shed 0 bases, with 8 bases lying between them. The CDR3 has 13 residues. CDR1 and CDR2 (germline): MDHEN, SYDVKM. DNA of the CDR3: TGTGCCAGCAGTGAACAGCCCTCCTACGAGCAGTACTTC. Amino acids: CASSEQPSYEQYF. The full variable domain, rest sourced from reference TRBV28 and TRBJ2-7, is DVKVTQSSRYLVKRTGEKVFLECVQDMDHENMFWYRQDPGLGLRLIYFSYDVKMKEKGDIPEGYSVSREKKERFSLILESASTNQTSMYLCASSEQPSYEQYFGPGTRLTVT.

This sequence joins TRBV10-2 and TRBJ1-2, with TRBD1 matching over 9 bases. The trim removed 8 bases at V and 4 bases at J, leaving 5 bases unmatched. CDR1 is WSHSY and CDR2 is SAAADI in the germline V gene. This CDR3 has 13 amino acids. CDR3 loop: CASRGQGVYGYTF. In nucleotides, the CDR3 is TGCGCCAGCCGGGGACAGGGTGTCTATGGCTACACCTTC.

The genes are TRBV5-1 and TRBJ1-4; D is unclear. The V gene's germline CDR1 is SGHRS and CDR2 YFSETQ. There are 15 residues in the CDR3. The V gene lost 4 bases and the J gene lost 8 bases, with 18 bases spanning the gap. The CDR3 spells CASSGGISNLEKLFF. For the CDR3, the DNA is TGCGCCAGCAGCGGCGGGATCTCCAATCTCGAAAAACTGTTTTTT. The variable domain in full, with the rest retrieved from reference TRBV5-1 and TRBJ1-4, is KAGVTQTPRYLIKTRGQQVTLSCSPISGHRSVSWYQQTPGQGLQFLFEYFSETQRNKGNFPGRFSGRQFSNSRSEMNVSTLELGDSALYLCASSGGISNLEKLFFGSGTQLSVL.

The chain links TRBV7-2 to TRBJ2-3; 8 bases agree with TRBD2. This CDR3 contains 14 residues. From germline, CDR1 is SGHTA and CDR2 FQGNSA. Germline trimming cut 10 bases from V and 8 bases from J; bases unmatched to any gene: 14. CDR3 loop: CANGLGTRVGTQYF. The CDR3 DNA reads TGTGCCAACGGGCTTGGGACTAGGGTGGGTACGCAGTATTTT.

The rearrangement uses TRBV4-2 and TRBJ1-2; unclear D gene. CDR1 LGHNA and CDR2 YNFKEQ come from the germline V gene. V shed 8 bases and J shed 0 bases, with 16 bases lying between them. CDR3 length: 15 amino acids. In nucleotides, the CDR3 is TGTGCCAGCCTCCGGCACGGGGAAACTAACTATGGCTACACCTTC. This sequence encodes CASLRHGETNYGYTF.

Comments on this clone: One junction end does not reproduce the germline sequence, and a read error may be involved. The rearrangement links TRBV12-5 to TRBJ1-1, with D unresolved. CDR1 is LGHNT and CDR2 is FRNRAP in the germline V gene. The CDR3 has 16 amino acids. Here the CDR3 DNA reads TGTACTAGTGGTTTGGTACTAGGCAGAACGAACACTGAAGCTTTCTTT. Translated: CTSGLVLGRTNTEAFF.

This clone appeared once. The CDR3: CASSPNIGPGVVNEQFF. The DNA for the CDR3 is TGTGCCAGCTCACCTAATATAGGACCCGGGGTTGTTAATGAGCAGTTCTTC. V is TRBV18 and J is TRBJ2-1; possibly TRBD2 for D (5 bases). CDR3 size: 17 residues. V lost 3 bases and J lost 7, with 22 bases in between. The germline gives CDR1 KGHSH, CDR2 LQKENI.